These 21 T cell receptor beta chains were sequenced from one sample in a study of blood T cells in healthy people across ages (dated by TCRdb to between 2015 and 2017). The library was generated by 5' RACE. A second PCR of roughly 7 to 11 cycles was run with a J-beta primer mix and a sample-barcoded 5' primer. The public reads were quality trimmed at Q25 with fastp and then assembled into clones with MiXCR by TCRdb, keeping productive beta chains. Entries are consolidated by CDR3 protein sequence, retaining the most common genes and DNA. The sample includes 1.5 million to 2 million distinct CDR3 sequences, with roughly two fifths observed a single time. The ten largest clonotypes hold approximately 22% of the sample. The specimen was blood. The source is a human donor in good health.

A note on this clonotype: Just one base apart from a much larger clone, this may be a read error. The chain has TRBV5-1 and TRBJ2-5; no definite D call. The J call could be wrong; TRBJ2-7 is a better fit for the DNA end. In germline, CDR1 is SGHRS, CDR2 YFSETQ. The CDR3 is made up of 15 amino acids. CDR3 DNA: TGCGCCAGCAGCCGAACGATAGATATTACGGACGAGCAGTACTTC. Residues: CASSRTIDITDEQYF.

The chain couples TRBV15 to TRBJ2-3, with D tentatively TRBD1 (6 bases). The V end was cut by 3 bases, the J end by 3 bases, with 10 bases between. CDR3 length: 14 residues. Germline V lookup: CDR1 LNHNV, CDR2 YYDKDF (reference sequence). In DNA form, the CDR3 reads TGTGCCACCAGCAGGGACAGCGTGACAGATACGCAGTATTTT. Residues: CATSRDSVTDTQYF.

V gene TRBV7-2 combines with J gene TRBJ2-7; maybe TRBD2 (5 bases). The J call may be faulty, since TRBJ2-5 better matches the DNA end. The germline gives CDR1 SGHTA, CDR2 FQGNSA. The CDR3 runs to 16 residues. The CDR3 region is CASSLGGWGVGETQYF. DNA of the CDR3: TGTGCCAGCAGCTTAGGGGGATGGGGAGTCGGAGAGACCCAGTACTTC.

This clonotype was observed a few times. CDR3 sequence: CASSDRAGLGGYTF. For the CDR3, the DNA is TGTGCCAGCAGTGACAGGGCGGGCCTAGGTGGCTACACCTTC. The rearrangement uses TRBV6-4 and TRBJ1-2; D not certain. The germline gives CDR1 MRHNA, CDR2 SNTAGT. Trimming took 2 bases from V and 7 from J, leaving 14 bases between them. The CDR3 is made up of 14 amino acids.

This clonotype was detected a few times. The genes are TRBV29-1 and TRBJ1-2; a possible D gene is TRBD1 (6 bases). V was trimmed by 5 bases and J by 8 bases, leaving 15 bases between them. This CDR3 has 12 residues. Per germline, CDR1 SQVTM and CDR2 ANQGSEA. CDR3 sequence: CSVSGQTSGYTF. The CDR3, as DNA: TGCAGCGTTTCCGGACAGACTTCGGGCTACACCTTC.

The CDR3 reads CASSLDGRQNYGYTF. The CDR3 nucleotides read TGTGCCAGCAGCTTAGATGGGCGGCAGAACTATGGCTACACCTTC. The V and J genes are TRBV11-2 and TRBJ1-2; no clear D. The ends were cut back, 0 bases at V and 2 bases at J, with 10 bases in the middle. Germline V gene sequence: CDR1 SGHAT, CDR2 FQNNGV. The CDR3 is 15 amino acids.

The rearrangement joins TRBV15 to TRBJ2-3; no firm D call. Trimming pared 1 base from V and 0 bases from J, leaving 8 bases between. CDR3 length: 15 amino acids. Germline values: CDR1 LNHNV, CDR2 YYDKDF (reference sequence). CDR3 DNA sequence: TGTGCCACCAGCAGAGGGGCGGATAGCACAGATACGCAGTATTTT. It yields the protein CATSRGADSTDTQYF.

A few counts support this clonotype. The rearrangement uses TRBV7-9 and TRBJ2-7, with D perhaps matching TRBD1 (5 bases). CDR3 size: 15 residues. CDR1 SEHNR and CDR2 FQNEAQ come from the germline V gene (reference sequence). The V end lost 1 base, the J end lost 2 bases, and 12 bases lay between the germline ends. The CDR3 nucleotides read TGTGCCAGCAGCTTAGGAGGCAGGGTAGCCTACGAGCAGTACTTC. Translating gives CASSLGGRVAYEQYF.

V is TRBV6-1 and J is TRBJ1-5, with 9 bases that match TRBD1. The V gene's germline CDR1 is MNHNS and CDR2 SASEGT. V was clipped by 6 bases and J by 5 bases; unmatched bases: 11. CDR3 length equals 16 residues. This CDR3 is CASRRTETGGHQPQHF. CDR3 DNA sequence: TGTGCCAGCAGGCGAACCGAGACAGGGGGTCATCAGCCCCAGCATTTT.

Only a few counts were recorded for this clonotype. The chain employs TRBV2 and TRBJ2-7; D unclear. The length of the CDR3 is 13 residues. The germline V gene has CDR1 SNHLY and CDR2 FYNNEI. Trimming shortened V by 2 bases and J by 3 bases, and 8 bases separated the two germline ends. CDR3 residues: CASSEWPVYEQYF. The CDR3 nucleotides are TGTGCCAGCAGTGAATGGCCAGTCTACGAGCAGTACTTC. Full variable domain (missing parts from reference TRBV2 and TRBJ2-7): EPEVTQTPSHQVTQMGQEVILRCVPISNHLYFYWYRQILGQKVEFLVSFYNNEISEKSEIFDDQFSVERPDGSNFTLKIRSTKLEDSAMYFCASSEWPVYEQYFGPGTRLTVT.

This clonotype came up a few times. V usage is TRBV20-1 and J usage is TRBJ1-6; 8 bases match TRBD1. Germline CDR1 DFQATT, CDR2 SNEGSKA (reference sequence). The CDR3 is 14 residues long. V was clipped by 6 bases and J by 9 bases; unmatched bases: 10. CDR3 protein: CSAGQGGRGSPLHF. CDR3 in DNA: TGCAGTGCCGGACAGGGTGGTAGAGGTTCACCCCTCCACTTT.

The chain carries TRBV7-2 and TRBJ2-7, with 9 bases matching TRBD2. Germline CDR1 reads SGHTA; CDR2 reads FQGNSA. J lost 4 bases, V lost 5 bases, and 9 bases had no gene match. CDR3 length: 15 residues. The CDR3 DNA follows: TGTGCCAGCAGCAAACAGCGGGGGGCGACATACGAGCAGTACTTC. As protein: CASSKQRGATYEQYF.

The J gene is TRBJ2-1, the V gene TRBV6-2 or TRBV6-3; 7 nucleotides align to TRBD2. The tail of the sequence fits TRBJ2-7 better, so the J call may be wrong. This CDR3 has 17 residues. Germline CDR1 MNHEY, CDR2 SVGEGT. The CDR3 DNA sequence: TGTGCCAGCAGTTACGGGGGTCTAGCGGTCTCCTACAATGAGCAGTACTTC. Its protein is CASSYGGLAVSYNEQYF.

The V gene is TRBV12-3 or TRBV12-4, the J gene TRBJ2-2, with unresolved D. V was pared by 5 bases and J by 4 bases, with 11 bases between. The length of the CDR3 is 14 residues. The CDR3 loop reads CASSPKTFTGELFF. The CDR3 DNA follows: TGTGCCAGCAGTCCCAAGACATTCACCGGGGAGCTGTTTTTT.

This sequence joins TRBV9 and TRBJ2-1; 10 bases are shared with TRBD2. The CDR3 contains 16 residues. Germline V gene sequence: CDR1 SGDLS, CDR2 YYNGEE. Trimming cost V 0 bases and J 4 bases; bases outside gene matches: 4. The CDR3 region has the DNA TGTGCCAGCAGCGTAGTATCTAGCGGGGGTTACAATGAGCAGTTCTTC. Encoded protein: CASSVVSSGGYNEQFF. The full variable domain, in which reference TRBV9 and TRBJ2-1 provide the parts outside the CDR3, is DSGVTQTPKHLITATGQRVTLRCSPRSGDLSVYWYQQSLDQGLQFLIQYYNGEERAKGNILERFSAQQFPDLHSELNLSSLELGDSALYFCASSVVSSGGYNEQFFGPGTRLTVL.

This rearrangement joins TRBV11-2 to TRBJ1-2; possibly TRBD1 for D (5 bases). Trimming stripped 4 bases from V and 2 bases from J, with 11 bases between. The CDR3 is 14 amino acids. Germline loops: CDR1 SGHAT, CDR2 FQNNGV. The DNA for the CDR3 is TGTGCCAGCAGCTCCGCCAGGGTGAACTATGGCTACACCTTC. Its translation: CASSSARVNYGYTF.

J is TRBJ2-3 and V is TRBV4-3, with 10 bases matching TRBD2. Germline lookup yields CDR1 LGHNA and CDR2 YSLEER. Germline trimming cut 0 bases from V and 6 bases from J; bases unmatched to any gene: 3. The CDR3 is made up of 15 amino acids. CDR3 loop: CASSQDSGGDDTQYF. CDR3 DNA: TGCGCCAGCAGCCAAGACAGCGGGGGGGATGATACGCAGTATTTT.

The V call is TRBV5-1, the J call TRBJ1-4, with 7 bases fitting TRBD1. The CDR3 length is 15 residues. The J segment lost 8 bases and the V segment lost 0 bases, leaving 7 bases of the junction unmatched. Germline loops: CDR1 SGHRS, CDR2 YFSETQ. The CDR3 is CASSLEQGIGEKLFF. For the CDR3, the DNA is TGCGCCAGCAGCTTGGAACAGGGGATTGGGGAAAAACTGTTTTTT.

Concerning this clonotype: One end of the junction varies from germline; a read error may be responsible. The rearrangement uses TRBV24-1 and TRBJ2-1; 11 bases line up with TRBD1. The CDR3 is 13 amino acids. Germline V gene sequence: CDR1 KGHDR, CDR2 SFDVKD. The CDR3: CATGQGAIDERFF. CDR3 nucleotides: TGTGCCACAGGACAGGGGGCGATCGATGAGCGGTTCTTC.

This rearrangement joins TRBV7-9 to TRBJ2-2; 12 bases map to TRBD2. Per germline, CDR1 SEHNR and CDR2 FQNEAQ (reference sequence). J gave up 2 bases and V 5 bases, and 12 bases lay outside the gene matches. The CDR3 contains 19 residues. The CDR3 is CASSPPPTSGGQNTGELFF. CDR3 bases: TGTGCCAGCAGCCCTCCACCGACTAGCGGGGGCCAAAACACCGGGGAGCTGTTTTTT.

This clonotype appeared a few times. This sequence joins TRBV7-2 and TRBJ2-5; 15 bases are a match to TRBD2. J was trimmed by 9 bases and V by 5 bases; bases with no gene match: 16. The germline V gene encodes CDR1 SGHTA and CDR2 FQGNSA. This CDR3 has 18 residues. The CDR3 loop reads CASSARPGLAGGPLAQYF. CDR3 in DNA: TGTGCCAGCAGCGCACGTCCGGGACTAGCGGGGGGTCCTTTGGCCCAGTACTTC.